The T cell receptor beta chain under discussion was sequenced for a study of spatial heterogeneity in lung cancer. This clonotype has just a few counts. The CDR3 extends over 16 amino acids. From germline, CDR1 is MNHEY and CDR2 SMNVEV (reference sequence). Trimming took 0 bases from V and 5 from J, leaving 13 bases between them. This sample's time point: sample taken at primary tumor resection. Whole RNA from tumor, nontumor lung or frozen PBMC was sequenced unsorted. Each CDR3 protein gets one entry after TCRdb re-called the 5' RACE reads with MiXCR. The data show over 10,000 distinct CDR3 sequences, about 14% seen once.

Sequencing used PBMCs, obtained at surgery. The J gene is TRBJ2-2, the V gene TRBV27; D possibly uses TRBD1 or TRBD2 (6 bases each). This TCR came from a male donor with early-stage non-small cell lung cancer. The CDR3 loop reads CASSLSPGARTGELFF. In nucleotides, the CDR3 is TGTGCCAGCAGTTTATCGCCGGGGGCGCGTACCGGGGAGCTGTTTTTT.